A selection of T cell receptor beta chains follows, all from one sample in a study. A single record per CDR3 protein comes from TCRdb applying MiXCR to the 5' RACE reads. The data show 550 to 700 distinct CDR3 sequences, under 9% seen once. The sample taken for sequencing was total memory T cells from blood PBMCs. Receptors originate from a male donor with HIV. CDR3s include the opening cysteine and the closing phenylalanine or tryptophan. The D gene is left open where the match is weak. Rows give clone size only sometimes, using once, few, many, or a class for an expanded clone.

v_gene	abundance	d_gene	j_gene	CDR3aa	CDR3nt
TRBV6-2/TRBV6-3	NA	TRBD2	TRBJ2-7	CASSYSPGLAGGFNYEQYF	TGTGCCAGCAGTTATAGTCCTGGACTAGCGGGAGGGTTCAACTACGAGCAGTACTTC
TRBV7-6	NA	NA	TRBJ1-6	CASSLADRPNSPLHF	TGTGCCAGCAGCTTAGCCGACAGGCCAAATTCACCCCTCCACTTT
TRBV6-1	few	NA	TRBJ1-1	CASSGSSGRNTEAFF	TGTGCCAGCAGTGGGTCTTCGGGCAGGAACACTGAAGCTTTCTTT
TRBV4-2	large	NA	TRBJ1-3	CASSQDRVSGNTIYF	TGTGCCAGCAGCCAAGATCGGGTATCGGGAAACACCATATATTTT
TRBV6-1	few	TRBD1	TRBJ1-2	CASRTTGNSGYTF	TGTGCCAGCAGGACGACAGGGAATAGTGGCTACACCTTC
TRBV6-5	large	NA	TRBJ1-1	CASSLGAPTKVIF	TGTGCCAGCAGTTTAGGGGCCCCAACCAAAGTGATCTTT
TRBV7-6	NA	NA	TRBJ2-7	CASSYGVRSYEQYF	TGTGCCAGCAGCTACGGGGTCCGCTCCTACGAGCAGTACTTC
TRBV21-1	NA	NA	TRBJ2-1	CASRPSAGTSGPSSYNEQFF	TGTGCCAGCAGGCCAAGCGCTGGGACTAGCGGGCCAAGCTCCTACAATGAGCAGTTCTTC
TRBV4-2	large	TRBD1	TRBJ1-5	CASSQDNRGQGNQPQHF	TGTGCCAGCAGCCAAGATAACAGGGGGCAGGGCAATCAGCCCCAGCATTTT
TRBV7-7	large	TRBD1	TRBJ1-4	CASSLFNPARQGLKKLFF	TGTGCCAGCAGCTTATTTAACCCCGCACGACAGGGGTTAAAAAAACTGTTTTTT
TRBV7-7	large	TRBD2	TRBJ2-3	CASSRTSLGADTQYF	TGTGCCAGCAGCCGGACTAGTTTAGGGGCAGATACGCAGTATTTT
TRBV24-1	NA	NA	TRBJ2-1	CATSHRERSYNEQFF	TGTGCCACCAGTCACAGGGAAAGGTCCTACAATGAGCAGTTCTTC
TRBV15	large	TRBD1	TRBJ2-7	CATSSPGQDYEQYF	TGTGCCACCAGCAGTCCGGGACAGGACTACGAGCAGTACTTC
TRBV29-1	large	NA	TRBJ1-2	CSVELRGGARGYTF	TGCAGCGTTGAACTCAGAGGGGGGGCGCGGGGCTACACCTTC
TRBV6-5	large	NA	TRBJ1-6	CASSYQGTSPLHF	TGTGCCAGCAGTTATCAGGGGACATCACCCCTCCACTTT
TRBV20-1	few	TRBD2	TRBJ2-3	CSARDSSAGGGTQYF	TGCAGTGCTAGAGATTCTAGCGCGGGGGGAGGTACGCAGTATTTT